Included here is one T cell receptor (beta chain) sequence, with context. Its antigen specificity is not known. Nothing much larger sits one base from this clone, and base qualities are not available. To sequence the TCRbeta CDR3 region, genomic DNA was isolated from the sorted cells. The immunoSEQ Assay was used to sequence the TCRbeta CDR3 regions. Drawn from immuneACCESS, this table holds only the in-frame rearrangements with V and J called that TCRdb kept. Clones are partly lost; checked studies trace under half to an unresolved V gene and leave the rest unexplained. The sample table holds over 14,000 clones, of which 80% were seen once. Of the sample, 25% to 35% is held by the ten largest clones. The sample belongs to a study of OX40 agonist ivuxolimab in advanced cancers. Some background on the complete study: Ivuxolimab, which targeted the costimulatory receptor OX40 (CD134), was an agonistic, fully human IgG2 monoclonal antibody. Intravenous ivuxolimab was administered to patients every 2 weeks at six dose levels: 0.01, 0.1, 0.3, 1.5, 3 and 10 mg/kg. Of the 50 or so patients in dose escalation, around 20 had hepatocellular carcinoma, about 15 had melanoma, 9 had renal cell carcinoma and 9 had head and neck cancer. In the dose-escalation cohort, 82.7% of patients were male, and the mean age was approximately 64 years, with a range of about 23 to 80. Patients were allowed to have had prior anti-PD-1, anti-PD-L1 or anti-CTLA-4 therapy, and less than 45% of the dose-escalation patients had previously received checkpoint inhibitors. Partial responses were achieved by three dose-escalation patients, of whom one had hepatocellular carcinoma and two had cutaneous melanoma. The purpose of peripheral TCRbeta sequencing was to test whether ivuxolimab changed TCR sequence diversity and led to clonal T-cell expansion. The monotherapy dose-escalation portion (N ≈ 50 patients) of the phase I ivuxolimab trial is reported in the paper.

Beyond this particular receptor, the publication reports: Partial responders in the 0.1-3.0 mg/kg groups had among the lowest normalized peripheral clonal expansion, especially among CD8+ T cells. On average, CD8+ T cells showed more expanded clones than CD4+ T cells after ivuxolimab. Clonal expansion of both CD4+ and CD8+ blood T cells was observed from baseline to week 6 at doses 0.1 to 3.0 mg/kg. Which antigens the clonally expanded peripheral T cells were specific for was not determined. Low levels of normalized T-cell clonal expansion were also seen in some patients who did not respond.

Patients with autoimmune disease history or receiving systemic immunosuppression were excluded from the trial. In every dose cohort, peripheral blood was drawn for TCR sequencing at baseline, cycle 4 day 1, and cycle 7 day 1. The samples were taken from a phase I, first-in-human, multicenter, open-label dose-escalation trial of ivuxolimab. Adults with locally advanced or metastatic head and neck squamous cell, hepatocellular, melanoma or renal cell carcinoma were enrolled in the trial. Before TCR sequencing, CD4+ and CD8+ T cells were separately sorted from peripheral blood. The source of this sequence is an adult with an advanced solid tumor such as melanoma, head and neck, liver or kidney cancer. The starting material was CD4+ or CD8+ T cells sorted from blood, obtained in a trial of the OX40 agonist ivuxolimab.

The CDR3 region: CASSLDSAAEAFF. The DNA sequence follows: TGTGCCAGCAGCTTGGACAGCGCGGCTGAAGCTTTCTTT. The V and J segments used are TRBV5-6 and TRBJ1-1; there is no confident call for the D gene. The CDR3, cysteine through phenylalanine, is 13 amino acids long. Just the 39-base CDR3 DNA is kept, in frame starting at base 1. V sheds 0 bases and J sheds 6 bases, leaving 9 bases between their ends. CDR1 and CDR2, per the germline V gene, are SGHDT and YYEEEE.